This T cell receptor (beta chain) was profiled in a study of T cells in Graves' hyperthyroidism and ophthalmopathy. Each 10 ml fresh peripheral blood draw supplied the PBMCs. Study-level results: Patients with ophthalmopathy were separated from those with stable hyperthyroidism by a 13 V-J model.

As regards this clonotype: Its target is not known.

TCR beta CDR3 regions were amplified from RNA. The HTBI primer set served for first-round RT-PCR of the TCR CDR3. TCRdb processed the multiplex PCR reads anew with MiXCR; each CDR3 protein has one entry. The table records about 400,000 distinct CDR3 sequences, approximately 14% of them present only once. Germline loops: CDR1 DFQATT, CDR2 SNEGSKA (reference sequence). Trimming left V 5 bases short and J 6 bases short, with 8 bases between. The CDR3 is 11 residues long. This clonotype was sampled from a man younger than 30 with Graves' ophthalmopathy. What was sequenced was blood. The genes are TRBV20-1 and TRBJ2-1; D gene unclear. The DNA for the CDR3 is TGCAGTGCTGCACCGATCAATGAGCAGTTCTTC. It specifies CSAAPINEQFF.